This T cell receptor beta chain comes out of a study of shared clonotypes between healthy human individuals. CD45RO-negative, CCR7-positively selected cells formed the naive CD8 fraction, excluding terminally differentiated effector memory CD45RA+ cells. Running of the assay took place at deep level. The data were produced by immunoSEQ multiplex PCR, yet TCRdb's version contains in-frame clones alone and is incomplete. The sample lists around 2,000,000 clones, roughly 94% occurring once. Whole-study findings and limits: Naive CD4 clonotypes overlapped across several donors at about 5.2%. Rarefaction analysis demonstrated incomplete sorted-subset sequencing notwithstanding large depth.

This clone occurred once. The antigen is not known. Trimming took off 6 bases at V and 1 base at J, with 12 bases between the two ends. Germline CDR1 and CDR2: MNHEY and SVGAGI. The CDR3 totals 15 residues. V and J are TRBV6-5 and TRBJ2-2; D might be TRBD2 (6 bases). The sequencing input was naive CD8+ T cells sorted from blood. The receptor comes from a man in his late teens or twenties in good health. CDR3 DNA: TGTGCCAGCAGCTCGGGAGCCCTGAACACCGGGGAGCTGTTTTTT. Translated, it gives CASSSGALNTGELFF.